This TCR beta chain appears in the sequencing data of a study of cytomegalovirus exposure and HLA in healthy donors. The CDR3 length is 13 residues. Per the germline V gene, CDR1 is SGHKS and CDR2 is YYEKEE (reference sequence). The germline V and J ends were trimmed by 5 bases and 3 bases, with 11 bases remaining between them. Remarks on this clone: Antigen: not known.

Whole-study findings and limits: The authors later found TCR association rates varying by HLA locus, with DRB1 most and HLA-C fewest. TCR beta chain V- and J-gene trimming was linked, in a later analysis, to a missense variant in DCLRE1C.

The PCR used 60 Vbeta and 13 Jbeta primers. Using immunoSEQ multiplex PCR, the repertoire was profiled, and TCRdb retains in-frame clones only, with some absent. The sample records about 130,000 clones, roughly 78% being singletons. This chain uses TRBV5-5 with TRBJ1-1; TRBD1 is a possible D gene (6 bases). The sequenced sample consisted of PBMCs. This clonotype was obtained from a man aged 25-45 years in good health and CMV-seronegative. CDR3 in amino acids: CASRDTGYTEAFF. CDR3 coding DNA: TGTGCCAGCAGGGATACAGGGTACACTGAAGCTTTCTTT.